Listed below are T cell receptor beta chains from one sample, sequenced in a study of shared clonotypes between healthy human individuals. Sequencing used immunoSEQ multiplex PCR; TCRdb keeps in-frame clones, though not all of them. In the table there are 1.6 million or so clones, more than 95% of which are singletons. The source material was naive CD4+ T cells sorted from blood. The receptors were gathered from a man aged 25-40 years in good health. The CDR3 runs from the conserved cysteine through the conserved F or W. A D gene is named only where the DNA matches it firmly.

>TRBJ2-7|TRBD1|TRBV19
TGTGCCAGTAACTCACCGGGACAGGGGCGGTACGAGCAGTACTTC
CASNSPGQGRYEQYF
>TRBJ1-4|.|TRBV29-1
TGCAGCGGATGGGGGGCGGAGGAAAAACTGTTTTTT
CSGWGAEEKLFF
>TRBJ2-1|TRBD2|TRBV11-2
TGTGCCAGCAGCCCGACTAGCGGGAGGGGGAATGAGCAGTTCTTC
CASSPTSGRGNEQFF
>TRBJ1-5|.|TRBV7-2
TGTGCCAGCAGTTTAGACAGGTTCAATCAGCCCCAGCATTTT
CASSLDRFNQPQHF
>TRBJ1-3|TRBD1|TRBV7-6
TGTGCCAGCAGCTCTCTCCCTGGACAGGCCGGGGGAAACACCATATATTTT
CASSSLPGQAGGNTIYF
>TRBJ2-7|TRBD2|TRBV5-1
TGCGCCAGCAGCTTGGAGCGGGGAGGGGCCCTTAGCTCCTACGAGCAGTACTTC
CASSLERGGALSSYEQYF
>TRBJ2-7|.|TRBV7-9
TGTGCCAGCAGTCTCCTCGGACAGAACTACGAGCAGTACTTC
CASSLLGQNYEQYF
>TRBJ2-7|TRBD1|TRBV7-2
TGTGCCAGCAGCTTCGCGGACAGGGGAACCTACGAGCAGTACTTC
CASSFADRGTYEQYF
>TRBJ2-2|.|TRBV28
TGTGCCAGCAGTCTCCGGGGACGGATAAACGGGGAGCTGTTTTTT
CASSLRGRINGELFF
>TRBJ1-2|.|TRBV7-2
TGTGCCAGCAGCCCCAAACAGGGTGGGTTGGTTGGCTACACCTTC
CASSPKQGGLVGYTF
>TRBJ2-7|.|TRBV5-1
TGCGCCAGCAGCGGGGGGTGGAGCAGCGGAACTTCGTCCTACGAGCAGTACTTC
CASSGGWSSGTSSYEQYF
>TRBJ2-5|.|TRBV11-2
TGTGCCAGCAGCCGACGGGTGAGGGAAGAGACCCAGTACTTC
CASSRRVREETQYF
>TRBJ1-2|.|TRBV10-3
TGTGCCATCAGGGACAGTCGGGAGGGCTACACCTTC
CAIRDSREGYTF
>TRBJ2-3|TRBD2|TRBV29-1
TGCAGCGTTGAATGGGGACTAGCGGGACTCACAGATACGCAGTATTTT
CSVEWGLAGLTDTQYF
>TRBJ2-5|TRBD1|TRBV9
TGTGCCAGCAGCGTAGGCACAGGGGTCTCGGAGACCCAGTACTTC
CASSVGTGVSETQYF
>TRBJ2-3|.|TRBV14
TGTGCCAGCAGCCACTCACTATACGCGCAGTATTTT
CASSHSLYAQYF
>TRBJ2-2|TRBD2|TRBV5-1
TGCGCCAGCAGCCTGATTGCTAGCGGGAGGTCCGGGGAGCTGTTTTTT
CASSLIASGRSGELFF
>TRBJ2-1|TRBD2|TRBV2
TGTGCCAGTACCAAGACTAGCGGGAGGTCCTCCTACAATGAGCAGTTCTTC
CASTKTSGRSSYNEQFF
>TRBJ1-2|.|TRBV11-2
TGTGCCAGCAGCTCCTTATATGGCTACACCTTC
CASSSLYGYTF
>TRBJ2-1|.|TRBV29-1
TGCAGCGTTGAAAGGAGGTTAGAGGGATATGAGCAGTTCTTC
CSVERRLEGYEQFF